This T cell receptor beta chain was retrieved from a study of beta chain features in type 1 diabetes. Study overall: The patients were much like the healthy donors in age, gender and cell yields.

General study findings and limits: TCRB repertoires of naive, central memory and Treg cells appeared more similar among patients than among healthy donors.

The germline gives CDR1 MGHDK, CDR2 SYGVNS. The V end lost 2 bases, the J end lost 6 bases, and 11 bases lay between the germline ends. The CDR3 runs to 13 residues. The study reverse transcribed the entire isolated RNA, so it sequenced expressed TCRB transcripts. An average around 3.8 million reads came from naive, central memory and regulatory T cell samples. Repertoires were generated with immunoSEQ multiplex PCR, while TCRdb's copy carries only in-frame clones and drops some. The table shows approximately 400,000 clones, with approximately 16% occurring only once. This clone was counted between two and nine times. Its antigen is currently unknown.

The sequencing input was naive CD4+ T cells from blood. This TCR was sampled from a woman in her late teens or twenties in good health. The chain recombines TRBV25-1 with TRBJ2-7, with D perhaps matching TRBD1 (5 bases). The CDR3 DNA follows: TGTGCCAGCAGTGAAGATGCAGGGATCGAGCAGTACTTC. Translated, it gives CASSEDAGIEQYF.